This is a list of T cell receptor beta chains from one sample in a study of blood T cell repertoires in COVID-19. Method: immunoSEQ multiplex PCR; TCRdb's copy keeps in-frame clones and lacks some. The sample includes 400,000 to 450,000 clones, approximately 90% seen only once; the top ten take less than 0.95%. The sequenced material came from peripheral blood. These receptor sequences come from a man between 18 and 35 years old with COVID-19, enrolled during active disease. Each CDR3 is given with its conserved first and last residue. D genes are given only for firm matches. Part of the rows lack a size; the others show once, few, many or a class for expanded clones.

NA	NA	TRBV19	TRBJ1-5	TGTGCCAGTCGCCGGTCAGGTGAGGGTCAGCCCCAGCATTTT	CASRRSGEGQPQHF
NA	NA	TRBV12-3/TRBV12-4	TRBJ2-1	TGTGCCAGCAGGGGGGCGGTTGAGCAGTTCTTC	CASRGAVEQFF
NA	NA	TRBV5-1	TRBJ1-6	TGCGCCAGCAGCTTGGAGATACGGTGGAATTCACCCCTCCACTTT	CASSLEIRWNSPLHF
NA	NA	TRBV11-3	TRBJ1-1	TGTGCCAGCAGCTTAGCTCGGGTCCAAGGAGCTTTCTTT	CASSLARVQGAFF
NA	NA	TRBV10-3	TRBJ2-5	TGTGCCATCAGGGCAGGGGATGGGGAGACCCAGTACTTC	CAIRAGDGETQYF
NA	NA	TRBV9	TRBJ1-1	TGTGCCAGCAGCGTAGGAACAGGGAGTTCTGAAGCTTTCTTT	CASSVGTGSSEAFF
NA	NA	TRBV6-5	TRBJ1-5	TGTGCCAGCAGTTACTCGAGGGGCAATCAGCCCCAGCATTTT	CASSYSRGNQPQHF
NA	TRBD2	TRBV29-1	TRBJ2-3	TGCAGCGTCGCGGGACTAGCAGTAGATACGCAGTATTTT	CSVAGLAVDTQYF
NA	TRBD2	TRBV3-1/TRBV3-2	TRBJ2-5	TGTGCCAGCAGCCAAGGGAAGCTAGCGGGGGCCCAAGAGACCCAGTACTTC	CASSQGKLAGAQETQYF
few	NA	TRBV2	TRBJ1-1	TGTGCCAGCAGTGAGGACAGAATGAACACTGAAGCTTTCTTT	CASSEDRMNTEAFF